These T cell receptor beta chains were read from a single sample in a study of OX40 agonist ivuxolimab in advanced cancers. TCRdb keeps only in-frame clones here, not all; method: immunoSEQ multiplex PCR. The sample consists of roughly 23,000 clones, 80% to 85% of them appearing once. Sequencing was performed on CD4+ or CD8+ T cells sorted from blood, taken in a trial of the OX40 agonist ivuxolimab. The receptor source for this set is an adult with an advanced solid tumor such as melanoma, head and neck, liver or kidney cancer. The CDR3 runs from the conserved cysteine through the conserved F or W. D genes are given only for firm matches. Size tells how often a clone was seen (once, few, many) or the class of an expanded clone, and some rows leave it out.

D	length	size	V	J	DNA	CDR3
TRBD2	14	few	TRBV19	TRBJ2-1	TGTGCCAGTTCCAGGGTAGCGGGGGGGAATGAGCAGTTCTTC	CASSRVAGGNEQFF
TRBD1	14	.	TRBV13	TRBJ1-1	TGTGCCAGTGAATCCGGGACAGTTGGGTTAGAAGCTTTCTTT	CASESGTVGLEAFF
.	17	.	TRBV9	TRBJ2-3	TGTGCCAGCAGCTCCGAGAGGAAGGCGCCGAGCACAGATACGCAGTATTTT	CASSSERKAPSTDTQYF
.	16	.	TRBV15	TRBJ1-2	TGTGCCACCAGCAGAGATCGGGGTACCCTTAACTATGGCTACACCTTC	CATSRDRGTLNYGYTF
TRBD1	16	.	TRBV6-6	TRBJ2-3	TGTGCCAGCAGTTACTCGGGGACAGGAAACACAGATACGCAGTATTTT	CASSYSGTGNTDTQYF
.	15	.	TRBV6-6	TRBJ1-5	TGTGCCAGCAGTCCCACGGATAATAGCAATCAGCCCCAGCATTTT	CASSPTDNSNQPQHF
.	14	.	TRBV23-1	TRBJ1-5	TGCGCCAGCAGTCAATCGGGGAAGGGGAGGCCCCAGCATTTT	CASSQSGKGRPQHF
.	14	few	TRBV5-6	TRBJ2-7	TGTGCCAGCAGCCGGGGAGGTAACCTACGGGAGCAGTACTTC	CASSRGGNLREQYF
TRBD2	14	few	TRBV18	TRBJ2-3	TGTGCCAGCTCAAAGCGGGGGGGCCCAGATACGCAGTATTTT	CASSKRGGPDTQYF
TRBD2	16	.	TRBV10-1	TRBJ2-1	TGCGCCAGCAGTGAGAAGTGCCAGCGGGGGGCAAATGAGCAGTTCTTC	CASSEKCQRGANEQFF
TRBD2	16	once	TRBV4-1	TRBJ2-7	TGCGCCAGCAGCCAAGATACAAGGGCCGGGGGGTACGAGCAGTACTTC	CASSQDTRAGGYEQYF
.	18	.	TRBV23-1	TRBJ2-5	TGCGCCAGCACCCATAGGGCAGGGGGGTTATCGAACCAAGAGACCCAGTACTTC	CASTHRAGGLSNQETQYF
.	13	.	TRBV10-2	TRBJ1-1	TGCGCCAGCAGTGAATGGGGGCCCGGAGAAGCTTTCTTT	CASSEWGPGEAFF
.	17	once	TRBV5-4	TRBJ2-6	TGTGCCAGCACCAACGGCCCGGGTTGGGGTGGGGCCAACGTCCTGACTTTC	CASTNGPGWGGANVLTF
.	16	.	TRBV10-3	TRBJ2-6	TGTGCCATCAGTGACCCGACCGTATCTGGGGCCAACGTCCTGACTTTC	CAISDPTVSGANVLTF
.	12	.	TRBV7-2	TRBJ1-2	TGTGCCAGCAGCTTAGACGGGACAGGCTACACCTTC	CASSLDGTGYTF
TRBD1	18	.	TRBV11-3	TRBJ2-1	TGTGCCAGCAGCTCCGGTACGGGACAGGGGGGCTCCTACAATGAGCAGTTCTTC	CASSSGTGQGGSYNEQFF
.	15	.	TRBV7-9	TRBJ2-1	TGTGCCAGCAGCTCCCCGCGGGCAGTTGGGTATGAGCAGTTCTTC	CASSSPRAVGYEQFF
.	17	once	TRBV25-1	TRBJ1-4	TGTGCCAGCAGTGAATGGGGACCCGGGACGGCTAATGAAAAACTGTTTTTT	CASSEWGPGTANEKLFF
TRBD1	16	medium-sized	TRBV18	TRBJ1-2	TGTGCCAGCTCACCGACACCACAGGGGGCTGACTATGGCTACACCTTC	CASSPTPQGADYGYTF
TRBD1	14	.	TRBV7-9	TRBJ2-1	TGTGCCAGCAGCCGGGACAGGGGAGGCAATGAGCAGTTCTTC	CASSRDRGGNEQFF
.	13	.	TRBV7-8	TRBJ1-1	TGTGCCAGCAGCTTAGGCGGCTCCGCCGAAGCTTTCTTT	CASSLGGSAEAFF
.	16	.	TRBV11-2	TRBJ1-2	TGTGCCAGCAGCTTAGACATTCAGGGGTCGGGCTATGGCTACACCTTC	CASSLDIQGSGYGYTF
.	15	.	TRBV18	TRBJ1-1	TGTGCCAGCTCACCACCGGGAGGGGGAGACACTGAAGCTTTCTTT	CASSPPGGGDTEAFF
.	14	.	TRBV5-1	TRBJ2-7	TGCGCCAGCAGCTTCGGCGGGACCTCCTACGAGCAGTACTTC	CASSFGGTSYEQYF
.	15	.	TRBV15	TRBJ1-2	TGTGCCACCAGCAGAGATAGGGCAGCTAACTATGGCTACACCTTC	CATSRDRAANYGYTF
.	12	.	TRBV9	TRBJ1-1	TGTGCCAGCAGCGTAGACGGACGGGAAGCTTTCTTT	CASSVDGREAFF
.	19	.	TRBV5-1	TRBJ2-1	TGCGCCAGCAGCCCAGGAGGTGGCTCCCGCGGGACCCCCGGGGATGAGCAGTTCTTC	CASSPGGGSRGTPGDEQFF
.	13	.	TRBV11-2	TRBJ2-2	TGTGCCAGCAGCTTAGTTAACACCGGGGAGCTGTTTTTT	CASSLVNTGELFF
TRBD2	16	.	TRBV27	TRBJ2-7	TGTGCCAGCAGTTTATCAGCGGGGGACGGGGATTTCGGGCAGTACTTC	CASSLSAGDGDFGQYF
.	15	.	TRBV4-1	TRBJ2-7	TGCGCCAGCAGCCAAGATCGGAGAGGGAACTACGAGCAGTACTTC	CASSQDRRGNYEQYF
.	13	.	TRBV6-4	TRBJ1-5	TGTGCCAGCAGTGTGGGGGAAAATCAGCCCCAGCATTTT	CASSVGENQPQHF
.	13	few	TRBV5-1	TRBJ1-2	TGCGCCAGCAGCCCCCCGGGGAGTGATGGCTACACCTTC	CASSPPGSDGYTF
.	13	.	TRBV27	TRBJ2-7	TGTGCCAGCAAGGTGCAGCGCTCCTACGAGCAGTACTTC	CASKVQRSYEQYF
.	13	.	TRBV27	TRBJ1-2	TGTGCCAGCAGTTTGCAGGGGTACTATGGCTACACCTTC	CASSLQGYYGYTF
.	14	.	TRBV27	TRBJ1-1	TGTGCCAGCAGTTTAGGGGGGGTAGGGACTGAAGCTTTCTTT	CASSLGGVGTEAFF
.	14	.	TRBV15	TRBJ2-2	TGTGCCACCCCCGCCGGGGTGAACACCGGGGAGCTGTTTTTT	CATPAGVNTGELFF
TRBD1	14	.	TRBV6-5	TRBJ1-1	TGTGCCAGCAGCTGGAGACAGGGTGGCACTGAAGCTTTCTTT	CASSWRQGGTEAFF
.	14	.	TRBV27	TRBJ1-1	TGTGCCAGCTCCTGGTCCGTGAGGGACACTGAAGCTTTCTTT	CASSWSVRDTEAFF
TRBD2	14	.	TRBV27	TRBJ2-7	TGTGCCAGCCGGACTAGCGGGAGTAGGAACGAGCAGTACTTC	CASRTSGSRNEQYF
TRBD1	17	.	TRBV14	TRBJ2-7	TGTGCCAGCAGCCCTCTGGGGACAGCCACAACCTCCTACGAGCAGTACTTC	CASSPLGTATTSYEQYF
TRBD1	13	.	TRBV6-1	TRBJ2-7	TGTGCCAGCAGGGAGCAGGGGGCCTACGAGCAGTACTTC	CASREQGAYEQYF
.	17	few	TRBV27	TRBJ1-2	TGTGCCAGCAGTTCAAGGGGTCGGGGGACAAGTAACTATGGCTACACCTTC	CASSSRGRGTSNYGYTF
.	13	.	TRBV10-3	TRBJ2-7	TGTGCCATCAGTGAGAATCCCCGGTACGAGCAGTACTTC	CAISENPRYEQYF
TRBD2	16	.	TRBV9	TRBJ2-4	TGTGCCAGCAGCGTTGGCGGGAGTTTGGACAAAAACATTCAGTACTTC	CASSVGGSLDKNIQYF
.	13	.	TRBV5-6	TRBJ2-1	TGTGCCAGCAGCCCGGGGGGCGGGTATGAGCAGTTCTTC	CASSPGGGYEQFF
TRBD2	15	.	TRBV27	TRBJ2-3	TGTGCCAGCAGTTTAACGGGGGGGACCACAGATACGCAGTATTTT	CASSLTGGTTDTQYF
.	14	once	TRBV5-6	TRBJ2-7	TGTGCCAGCAGCTTTTGGGGGGCCCGCTACGAGCAGTACTTC	CASSFWGARYEQYF
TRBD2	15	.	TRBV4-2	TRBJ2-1	TGTGCCAGCAGCCAAGCAGCGGGGCAGGGTGATGAGCAGTTCTTC	CASSQAAGQGDEQFF
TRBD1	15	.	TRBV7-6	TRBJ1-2	TGTGCCAGCAGCTACGGGGACAGGGGATTCTATGGCTACACCTTC	CASSYGDRGFYGYTF
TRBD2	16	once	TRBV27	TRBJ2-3	TGTGCCAGCAGTTTAATGGCGGGGGGGATCACAGATACGCAGTATTTT	CASSLMAGGITDTQYF
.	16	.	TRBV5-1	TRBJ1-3	TGCGCCAGCAGCTTGGGGACGCACCTCTCTGGAAACACCATATATTTT	CASSLGTHLSGNTIYF
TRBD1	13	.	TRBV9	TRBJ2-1	TGTGCCAGCAGCGTAGCAGGGGGTTGGGAGCAGTTCTTC	CASSVAGGWEQFF
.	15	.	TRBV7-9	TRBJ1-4	TGTGCCAGCAGCTTAGTGGCGGGCGTTAATGAAAAACTGTTTTTT	CASSLVAGVNEKLFF
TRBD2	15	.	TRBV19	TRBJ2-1	TGTGCCAGTAGTTCCTTTAGCGGGCGATACAATGAGCAGTTCTTC	CASSSFSGRYNEQFF
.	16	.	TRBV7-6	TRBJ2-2	TGTGCCAGCAGCACTACAGGGGAGGGGAACACCGGGGAGCTGTTTTTT	CASSTTGEGNTGELFF
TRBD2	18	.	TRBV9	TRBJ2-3	TGTGCCAGCAGCGCCCAGCGGGGGGGGGCCCCTAGCACAGATACGCAGTATTTT	CASSAQRGGAPSTDTQYF
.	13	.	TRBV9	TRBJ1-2	TGTGCCAGCACTGCCAGGACAGCAGAGGGCTACACCTTC	CASTARTAEGYTF
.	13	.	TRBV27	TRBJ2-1	TGTGCCAGCGGCAGCGGGCCATACAATGAGCAGTTCTTC	CASGSGPYNEQFF
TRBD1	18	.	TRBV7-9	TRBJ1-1	TGTGCCAGCAGCTTAGGTAGGGGGACAGGGTCAATGAACACTGAAGCTTTCTTT	CASSLGRGTGSMNTEAFF